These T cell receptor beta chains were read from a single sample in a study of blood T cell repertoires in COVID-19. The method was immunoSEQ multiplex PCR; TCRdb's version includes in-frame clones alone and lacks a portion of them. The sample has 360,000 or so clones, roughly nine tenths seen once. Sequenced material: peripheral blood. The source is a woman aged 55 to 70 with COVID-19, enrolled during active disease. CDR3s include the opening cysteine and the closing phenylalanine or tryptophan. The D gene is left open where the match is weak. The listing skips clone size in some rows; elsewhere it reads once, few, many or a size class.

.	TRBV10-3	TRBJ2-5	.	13	CAISLQGRETQYF	TGTGCCATCAGTTTACAGGGTCGGGAGACCCAGTACTTC
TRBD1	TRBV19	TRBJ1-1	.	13	CASSIRGFTEAFF	TGTGCCAGTAGTATCAGGGGGTTCACTGAAGCTTTCTTT
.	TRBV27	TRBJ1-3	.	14	CASSLEGVGNTIYF	TGTGCCAGCAGTTTAGAGGGAGTCGGAAACACCATATATTTT
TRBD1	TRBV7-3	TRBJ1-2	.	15	CASSPQGQGKDGYTF	TGTGCCAGCAGCCCTCAGGGACAGGGGAAGGATGGCTACACCTTC
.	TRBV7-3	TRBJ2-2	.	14	CASRREAPTGELFF	TGTGCCAGCAGGCGGGAAGCCCCCACCGGGGAGCTGTTTTTT
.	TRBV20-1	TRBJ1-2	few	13	CSASLTGVYGYTF	TGCAGTGCTAGTCTTACGGGGGTCTATGGCTACACCTTC
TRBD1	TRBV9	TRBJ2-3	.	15	CASSPRQGSTDTQYF	TGTGCCAGCAGCCCCAGACAGGGGAGCACAGATACGCAGTATTTT
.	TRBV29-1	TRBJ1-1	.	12	CSANLGAAEAFF	TGCAGCGCTAACCTAGGGGCCGCTGAAGCTTTCTTT
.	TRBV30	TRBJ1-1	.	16	CAWSPWPGRGRTEAFF	TGTGCCTGGAGCCCCTGGCCGGGCCGAGGGCGGACTGAAGCTTTCTTT
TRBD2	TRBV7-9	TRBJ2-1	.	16	CASSRVRLAAYNEQFF	TGTGCCAGCAGCCGCGTTCGCCTAGCGGCCTACAATGAGCAGTTCTTC
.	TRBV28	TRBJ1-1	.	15	CASTPAGHSNTEAFF	TGTGCCAGCACCCCGGCCGGACACTCCAACACTGAAGCTTTCTTT
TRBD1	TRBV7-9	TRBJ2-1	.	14	CASSLYQGAVEQFF	TGTGCCAGCAGCCTTTATCAGGGGGCGGTTGAGCAGTTCTTC
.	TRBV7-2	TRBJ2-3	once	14	CASTSRGATDTQYF	TGTGCCAGCACGTCCCGGGGGGCCACAGATACGCAGTATTTT
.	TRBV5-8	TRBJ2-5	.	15	CASSALTQGQETQYF	TGTGCCAGCAGCGCACTTACCCAGGGTCAAGAGACCCAGTACTTC
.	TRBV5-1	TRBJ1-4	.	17	CASRAGTGGIEREKLFF	TGCGCCAGCAGGGCCGGTACAGGCGGTATTGAAAGGGAAAAACTGTTTTTT
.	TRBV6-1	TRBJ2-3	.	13	CASSEDTAGTQYF	TGTGCCAGCAGTGAAGATACAGCTGGGACGCAGTATTTT
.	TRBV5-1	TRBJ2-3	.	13	CASRDTSTDTQYF	TGCGCCAGCAGGGACACGAGCACAGATACGCAGTATTTT
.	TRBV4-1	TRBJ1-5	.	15	CASSQGGSGNQPQHF	TGCGCCAGCAGCCAAGGCGGTAGCGGCAATCAGCCCCAGCATTTT
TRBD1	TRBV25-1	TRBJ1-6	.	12	CASRQGGSPLHF	TGTGCCAGCCGACAGGGGGGCTCACCCCTCCACTTT
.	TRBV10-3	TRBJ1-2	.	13	CAISEGPGYGYTF	TGTGCCATCAGTGAGGGGCCAGGGTATGGCTACACCTTC
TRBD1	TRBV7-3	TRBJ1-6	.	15	CASSLTGTANSPLHF	TGTGCCAGCAGTTTGACCGGGACAGCTAATTCACCCCTCCACTTT
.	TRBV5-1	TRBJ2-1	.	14	CASSRGRADNEQFF	TGCGCCAGCAGCCGGGGTCGGGCGGACAATGAGCAGTTCTTC
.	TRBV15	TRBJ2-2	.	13	CATSREAAGELFF	TGTGCCACCAGCAGAGAAGCCGCCGGGGAGCTGTTTTTT
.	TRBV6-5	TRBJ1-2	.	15	CAMSRENGPNYGYTF	TGTGCCATGTCCCGGGAAAACGGTCCTAACTATGGCTACACCTTC
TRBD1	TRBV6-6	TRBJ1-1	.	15	CASSADRGFGTEAFF	TGTGCCAGCAGTGCTGACAGGGGTTTTGGTACTGAAGCTTTCTTT
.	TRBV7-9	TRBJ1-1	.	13	CASSFGYHTEAFF	TGTGCCAGCAGCTTCGGGTATCACACTGAAGCTTTCTTT
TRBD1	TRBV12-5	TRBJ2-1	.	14	CASGAGQGDNEQFF	TGTGCTAGTGGAGCGGGACAGGGCGACAATGAGCAGTTCTTC
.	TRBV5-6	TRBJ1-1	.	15	CASSLQGGVNTEAFF	TGTGCCAGCAGCTTGCAGGGTGGGGTGAACACTGAAGCTTTCTTT
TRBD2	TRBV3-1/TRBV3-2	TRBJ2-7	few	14	CASSPSGGFWEQYF	TGTGCCAGCAGTCCTAGCGGGGGCTTCTGGGAGCAGTACTTC
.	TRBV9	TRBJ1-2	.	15	CASSSPRSGVGGYTF	TGTGCCAGCAGCTCACCGCGATCGGGTGTTGGGGGCTACACCTTC
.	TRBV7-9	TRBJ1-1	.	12	CASSTTGTEAFF	TGTGCCAGCAGCACCACCGGCACTGAAGCTTTCTTT
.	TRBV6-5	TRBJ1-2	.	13	CASSYTGSAGYTF	TGTGCCAGCAGCTATACAGGGAGTGCGGGCTACACCTTC
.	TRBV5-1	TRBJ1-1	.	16	CASSLSGLGRSTEAFF	TGCGCCAGCAGCTTGTCCGGGTTAGGGAGGAGCACTGAAGCTTTCTTT
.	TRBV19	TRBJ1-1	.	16	CASSIGYKGANTEAFF	TGTGCCAGTAGTATAGGCTATAAAGGGGCGAACACTGAAGCTTTCTTT
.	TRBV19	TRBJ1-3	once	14	CASSRQFSGNTIYF	TGTGCCAGTAGCCGACAGTTCTCTGGAAACACCATATATTTT
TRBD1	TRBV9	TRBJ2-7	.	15	CASSVRPGQGYEQYF	TGTGCCAGCAGCGTAAGGCCGGGACAGGGCTACGAGCAGTACTTC
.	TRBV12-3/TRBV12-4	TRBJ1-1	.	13	CASSLGGTGRAFF	TGTGCCAGCAGTTTGGGAGGAACCGGACGGGCTTTCTTT
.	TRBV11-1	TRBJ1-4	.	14	CASSVQGGGEKLFF	TGTGCCAGCAGCGTACAGGGTGGCGGTGAAAAACTGTTTTTT
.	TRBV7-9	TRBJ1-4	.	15	CASSLNLATNEKLFF	TGTGCCAGCAGCTTAAATCTCGCAACTAATGAAAAACTGTTTTTT
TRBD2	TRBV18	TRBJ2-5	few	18	CASSPLLTSGGYQETQYF	TGTGCCAGCTCACCGCTCTTGACTAGCGGGGGTTACCAAGAGACCCAGTACTTC
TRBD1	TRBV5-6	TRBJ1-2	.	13	CASSLRGGAGYTF	TGTGCCAGCAGCTTGCGAGGGGGCGCAGGCTACACCTTC
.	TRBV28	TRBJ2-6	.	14	CASMGGTGANVLTF	TGTGCCAGCATGGGAGGAACTGGGGCCAACGTCCTGACTTTC
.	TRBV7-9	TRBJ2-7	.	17	CASSFIGGADAFLEQYF	TGTGCCAGCAGCTTCATAGGGGGGGCAGACGCCTTTTTGGAGCAGTACTTC
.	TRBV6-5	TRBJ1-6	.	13	CASSTTGTSPLHF	TGTGCCAGCAGTACTACAGGGACTTCACCCCTCCACTTT
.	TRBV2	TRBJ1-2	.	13	CASSEGQGRGYTF	TGTGCCAGCAGTGAGGGGCAGGGTAGAGGCTACACCTTC
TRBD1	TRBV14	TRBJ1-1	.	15	CASSQSRGRDTEAFF	TGTGCCAGCAGCCAGAGCAGGGGGCGCGACACTGAAGCTTTCTTT
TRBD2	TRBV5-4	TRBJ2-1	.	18	CASSLGRGASGPYNEQFF	TGTGCCAGCAGCTTAGGGCGGGGGGCCTCCGGCCCCTACAATGAGCAGTTCTTC
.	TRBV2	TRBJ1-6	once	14	CAGAVNRVGSPLHF	TGTGCCGGAGCAGTGAACAGGGTGGGTTCACCCCTCCACTTT
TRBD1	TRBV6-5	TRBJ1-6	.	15	CASSRKPGQGSPLHF	TGTGCCAGCAGTCGGAAGCCGGGACAGGGATCACCCCTCCACTTT
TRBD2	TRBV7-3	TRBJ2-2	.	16	CASSLTGGGSTGELFF	TGTGCCAGCAGCTTAACTGGCGGGGGAAGCACCGGGGAGCTGTTTTTT
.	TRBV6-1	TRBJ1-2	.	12	CASSELRWGYTF	TGTGCCAGCAGTGAACTGCGGTGGGGCTACACCTTC
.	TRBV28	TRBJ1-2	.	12	CASSFRGNGYTF	TGTGCCAGCAGTTTTCGGGGAAATGGCTACACCTTC
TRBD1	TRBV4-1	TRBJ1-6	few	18	CASSQSGAGQGVSSPLHF	TGCGCCAGCAGCCAAAGCGGGGCGGGACAGGGAGTATCTTCACCCCTCCACTTT
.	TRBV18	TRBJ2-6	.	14	CASSQGTGANVLTF	TGTGCCAGCTCACAGGGGACTGGGGCCAACGTCCTGACTTTC
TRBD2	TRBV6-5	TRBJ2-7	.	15	CASIQSGGISYEQYF	TGTGCCAGCATCCAAAGCGGGGGAATCTCCTACGAGCAGTACTTC